A selection of T cell receptor beta chains follows, all from one sample in a study of T cell repertoires in ileal Crohn's disease. The protocol was immunoSEQ multiplex PCR, while the TCRdb copy is restricted to in-frame clones and leaves out a portion. The data hold about 10,000 clones, with around 75% observed a single time. The sequencing input was ileal tissue. These receptors all stem from an adult with Crohn's disease. The CDR3 runs from the conserved cysteine through the conserved F or W. A D gene is named only where the DNA matches it firmly. Expanded clones get a size class; other rows say once, few or many, or leave the size out.

v_call	clone_size	d_call	j_call	cdr3_aa	cdr3_nt
TRBV30	NA	TRBD1	TRBJ1-4	CAWSTQGARGSATNEKLFF	TGTGCCTGGAGTACTCAGGGGGCGCGCGGAAGTGCAACTAATGAAAAACTGTTTTTT
TRBV6-1	NA	NA	TRBJ2-5	CASSDLGGGSETQYF	TGTGCCAGCAGTGACCTGGGAGGGGGGTCAGAGACCCAGTACTTC
TRBV6-5	NA	NA	TRBJ1-5	CASRRTGNSNQPQHF	TGTGCCAGCAGACGCACCGGTAATAGCAATCAGCCCCAGCATTTT
TRBV6-5	NA	NA	TRBJ1-3	CASSYSTGPGNTIYF	TGTGCCAGCAGTTACAGTACTGGGCCTGGAAACACCATATATTTT
TRBV9	NA	TRBD1	TRBJ1-5	CASSRTGVNNQPQHF	TGTGCCAGCAGCCGAACAGGGGTAAACAATCAGCCCCAGCATTTT
TRBV6-4	NA	NA	TRBJ2-1	CASSDVAGANNEQFF	TGTGCCAGCAGTGACGTTGCGGGGGCCAACAATGAGCAGTTCTTC
TRBV18	NA	TRBD2	TRBJ2-7	CASSPPTSGPSSYEQYF	TGTGCCAGCTCACCACCGACTAGCGGGCCGAGCTCCTACGAGCAGTACTTC
TRBV18	few	NA	TRBJ2-7	CASSPQGRNEQYF	TGTGCCAGCTCACCACAAGGGAGAAACGAGCAGTACTTC
TRBV2	NA	NA	TRBJ1-4	CASSEVRTNEKLFF	TGTGCCAGCAGTGAAGTTCGTACTAATGAAAAACTGTTTTTT
TRBV4-3	NA	NA	TRBJ2-7	CASSPRGRRNEQYF	TGCGCCAGCAGCCCGCGGGGGCGTAGGAACGAGCAGTACTTC
TRBV7-7	few	TRBD1	TRBJ2-7	CASSAGTGPTYEQYF	TGTGCTAGCAGCGCTGGGACAGGACCCACCTACGAGCAGTACTTC
TRBV30	NA	TRBD1	TRBJ1-2	CAWSLQGLGGYTF	TGTGCCTGGAGCCTACAGGGGTTGGGAGGCTACACCTTC
TRBV20-1	NA	NA	TRBJ1-4	CSAPANEKLFF	TGCAGTGCTCCCGCTAATGAAAAACTGTTTTTT
TRBV6-5	NA	TRBD2	TRBJ2-7	CASSFVGGGAYEQYF	TGTGCCAGCAGTTTCGTAGGCGGGGGGGCCTACGAGCAGTACTTC
TRBV4-3	few	NA	TRBJ2-3	CASSQAPVGADTQYF	TGCGCCAGCAGCCAAGCCCCGGTGGGCGCAGATACGCAGTATTTT
TRBV13	medium-sized	NA	TRBJ1-1	CASRLKGAQNTEAFF	TGTGCCAGCAGACTAAAGGGAGCCCAGAACACTGAAGCTTTCTTT
TRBV28	NA	TRBD2	TRBJ2-1	CASSDLAGDIF	TGTGCCAGCAGCGACCTAGCGGGCGATATCTTC
TRBV19	NA	TRBD1	TRBJ1-1	CASSSSGGVAEAFF	TGTGCCAGTAGTTCGTCAGGGGGCGTCGCTGAAGCTTTCTTT
TRBV6-4	NA	TRBD2	TRBJ2-1	CASSASGGSYNEQFF	TGTGCCAGCAGTGCTAGCGGGGGCTCCTACAATGAGCAGTTCTTC
TRBV9	NA	TRBD1	TRBJ1-2	CASRAGTGRKDYGYTF	TGTGCCAGCAGAGCCGGGACAGGGAGGAAAGACTATGGCTACACCTTC
TRBV7-8	NA	TRBD1	TRBJ2-5	CASSFGRTGPLETQYF	TGTGCCAGCAGCTTCGGTCGGACAGGGCCCTTGGAGACCCAGTACTTC
TRBV2	NA	TRBD2	TRBJ2-5	CASSGDYFEETQYF	TGTGCCAGCAGTGGGGACTATTTTGAAGAGACCCAGTACTTC
TRBV6-5	few	TRBD1	TRBJ1-6	CASSEDRDNSPLHF	TGTGCCAGCAGCGAGGACAGGGATAATTCACCCCTCCACTTT
TRBV7-9	NA	NA	TRBJ1-2	CASSLDAGGYTF	TGTGCCAGCAGCTTAGACGCGGGGGGCTACACCTTC
TRBV27	NA	TRBD2	TRBJ2-5	CASSLYSGGAGPTAQYF	TGTGCCAGCAGTTTATACAGCGGGGGGGCGGGCCCTACGGCCCAGTACTTC
TRBV7-2	NA	NA	TRBJ1-6	CASSLRLGSGSNSPLHF	TGTGCCAGCAGCTTAAGGCTCGGTTCGGGGTCTAATTCACCCCTCCACTTT
TRBV6-1	NA	NA	TRBJ1-4	CAIAPGVATNEKLFF	TGTGCCATCGCCCCGGGGGTCGCAACTAATGAAAAACTGTTTTTT
TRBV7-2	NA	NA	TRBJ2-6	CASSPQTLGGANVLTF	TGTGCCAGCAGCCCCCAGACCCTCGGGGGGGCCAACGTCCTGACTTTC
TRBV7-4	medium-sized	TRBD1	TRBJ1-2	CASSFYSTGGDYGYTF	TGTGCCAGCAGCTTCTACTCGACAGGGGGCGACTATGGCTACACCTTC
TRBV9	NA	NA	TRBJ1-4	CASSVGGSINEKLFF	TGTGCCAGCAGCGTAGGAGGTAGCATTAATGAAAAACTGTTTTTT
TRBV4-3	NA	NA	TRBJ1-2	CASSPGFSGGGNYGYTF	TGCGCCAGCAGCCCCGGGTTCAGCGGGGGCGGTAACTATGGCTACACCTTC
TRBV19	once	NA	TRBJ2-6	CASSSPWRGRSSGANVLTF	TGTGCCAGTAGTTCGCCATGGAGGGGACGGAGCTCTGGGGCCAACGTCCTGACTTTC
TRBV6-4	NA	NA	TRBJ1-5	CASSEQVGQPQHF	TGTGCCAGCAGTGAGCAGGTGGGTCAGCCCCAGCATTTT